This T cell receptor (beta chain) comes out of a study of spatial heterogeneity in lung cancer. Study results and caveats: Compared with follow-up, resection was when ubiquitous expanded tumor TCRs appeared in blood more.

This CDR3 has 15 residues. V was pared by 9 bases and J by 5 bases, with 23 bases between. Germline loops: CDR1 SGHTA, CDR2 FQGNSA. TCRdb processed the 5' RACE reads anew with MiXCR; each CDR3 protein has one entry. The sample gives roughly 80,000 distinct CDR3 sequences, under 8.5% of which show up once; 6.8% is in the top ten. Noted time point: sample taken at primary tumor resection. This clonotype came up many times. The target antigen is unknown. The rearrangement uses TRBV7-2 and TRBJ2-7, with a tentative D call TRBD1 (6 bases). The TCR sequence derives from a male donor with early-stage non-small cell lung cancer. This specimen was PBMCs, taken at surgery. The CDR3: CASRQAGTGKNEQYF. CDR3 DNA sequence: TGTGCCAGTAGACAGGCCGGAACAGGGAAAAACGAGCAGTACTTC. Looking up the rest from reference TRBV7-2 and TRBJ2-7 gives the full variable domain: GAGVSQSPSNKVTEKGKDVELRCDPISGHTALYWYRQSLGQGLEFLIYFQGNSAPDKSGLPSDRFSAERTGGSVSTLTIQRTQQEDSAVYLCASRQAGTGKNEQYFGPGTRLTVT.